Each of the 18 T cell receptor beta chains below was sequenced from the same sample in a study of shared T cell receptors in the human thymus. Some clones are missing from TCRdb's copy, which holds only in-frame ones; the method was immunoSEQ multiplex PCR. Among just under 550,000 clones listed, around 78% were seen once. These data were also reused for a study on human thymus T cells.

Specimen: thymocytes. These receptors were obtained from a boy under two years old with a congenital heart defect.

This clone was observed a single time. The CDR3 loop is CASSVEQETQYF. DNA of the CDR3: TGTGCCAGCAGTGTAGAACAAGAGACCCAGTACTTC. The chain links TRBV2 to TRBJ2-5; D remains unclear. The V and J ends lost 4 bases and 2 bases respectively, with 5 bases between them. CDR3 length equals 12 residues. Germline CDR1 reads SNHLY; CDR2 reads FYNNEI.

This clone turned up a few times. The chain employs TRBV28 and TRBJ2-3; TRBD2 matches at 9 bases. This CDR3 has 18 residues. Unmatched junction bases numbered 22, after V lost 7 bases and J lost 8 bases. From germline, CDR1 is MDHEN and CDR2 SYDVKM. The CDR3 protein is CASISRSRQAGGPSTQYF. CDR3 sequence (DNA): TGTGCCAGCATATCCCGAAGCCGACAGGCGGGAGGGCCTAGTACGCAGTATTTT.

This chain connects TRBV27 to TRBJ2-2; weak D call: TRBD1 (6 bases). This CDR3 is built from 15 residues. Germline V gene lookup returns CDR1 MNHEY and CDR2 SMNVEV (reference sequence). Trimming pared 2 bases from V and 7 bases from J, leaving 14 bases between. CDR3 nucleotides: TGTGCCAGCAGTTTAAATGTTGGGGGCATCGGGGAGCTGTTTTTT. This encodes CASSLNVGGIGELFF.

The chain recombines TRBV5-4 with TRBJ2-5, with 9 bases that match TRBD1. The ends lost 3 bases at V and 5 bases at J; junction bases unmatched: 5. Per germline, CDR1 SGHNT and CDR2 YYREEE (reference sequence). CDR3 length: 14 amino acids. This CDR3 reads CASSSRTGEETQYF. CDR3 DNA sequence: TGTGCCAGCAGCTCCCGGACAGGGGAGGAGACCCAGTACTTC.

J is TRBJ2-1 and V is TRBV28; 8 positions agree with TRBD2. CDR3 length: 17 amino acids. Germline assignment: CDR1 MDHEN and CDR2 SYDVKM. V shed 5 bases, J shed 8 bases, and the junction held 17 bases outside the gene matches. Written as DNA, the CDR3 is TGTGCCAGCAGTCAACCCCCCGAGCGGGGGCGAGGCGATGAGCAGTTCTTC. Its translation: CASSQPPERGRGDEQFF.

The V call is TRBV10-1, the J call TRBJ2-3; tentative D call: TRBD2 (6 bases). CDR1 and CDR2 from the germline V gene are WNHNN and SYGVQD (reference sequence). CDR3 length equals 15 residues. V gave up 0 bases and J gave up 2 bases, with 9 bases separating them. CDR3 in DNA: TGCGCCAGCAGTGAGTCGAGGGACTCCACAGATACGCAGTATTTT. It translates to CASSESRDSTDTQYF.

The chain carries TRBV7-2 and TRBJ2-7, with 7 bases lining up with TRBD1. V lost 3 bases and J lost 5; bases outside the gene matches: 22. CDR3 length: 19 amino acids. CDR1 SGHTA and CDR2 FQGNSA come from the germline V gene. CDR3 bases: TGTGCCAGCAGCTTTCCCCTTGATCACAGGGGCGGGTTATGGGACGAGCAGTACTTC. Encoded protein: CASSFPLDHRGGLWDEQYF.

This chain links TRBV29-1 with TRBJ2-1; D may be TRBD1 (5 bases). The germline CDR1 and CDR2 sequences are SQVTM and ANQGSEA. The V gene lost 1 base and the J gene lost 5 bases, with 21 bases spanning the gap. The CDR3 spans 17 residues. CDR3 nucleotides: TGCAGCGTTGAAGCTATTCAAGAGCCAAAGGGGCACAATGAGCAGTTCTTC. It specifies CSVEAIQEPKGHNEQFF.

CDR3 loop: CASSLAAGDGTQYF. In DNA, the CDR3 is TGTGCCAGCAGCTTAGCAGCGGGTGATGGTACGCAGTATTTT. V gene TRBV11-3 combines with J gene TRBJ2-3; possible D gene TRBD2, 6 bases. Trimming shortened V by 1 base and J by 8 bases, and 13 bases separated the two germline ends. There are 14 residues in the CDR3. The germline CDR1 and CDR2 sequences are SGHNT and YENEEA.

The V and J genes are TRBV27 and TRBJ1-2; D is uncertain. CDR1 is MNHEY and CDR2 is SMNVEV in the germline V gene (reference sequence). CDR3 length: 12 amino acids. V lost 2 bases, J lost 5 bases, and 6 bases lay in between. The CDR3 bases are TGTGCCAGCAGTTTAAATCCTTATGGCTACACCTTC. Amino acids: CASSLNPYGYTF.

This clone occurred a few times. The chain couples TRBV7-8 to TRBJ1-1; TRBD1 is a possible D gene (5 bases). The germline gives CDR1 SGHVS, CDR2 FQNEAQ. Trimming removed 1 base from V and 3 bases from J, with 24 bases in between. The CDR3 sequence is 19 residues long. The CDR3 coding sequence is TGTGCCAGCAGCTTAGGACGGCCGGGAACGGGGGGGGGAGACACTGAAGCTTTCTTT. Its protein is CASSLGRPGTGGGDTEAFF.

The chain recombines TRBV11-2 with TRBJ2-7; 9 nucleotides align to TRBD1. V was pared by 1 base and J by 3 bases, with 1 base of the junction left unmatched. The CDR3 sequence is 14 residues long. Per germline, CDR1 SGHAT and CDR2 FQNNGV. This CDR3 reads CASSLGTGVYEQYF. CDR3 nucleotides: TGTGCCAGCAGCTTAGGGACAGGGGTCTACGAGCAGTACTTC.

CDR3 in amino acids: CASCPSSYNEQFF. The CDR3 bases are TGTGCCAGCTGCCCCAGCTCCTACAATGAGCAGTTCTTC. V and J are TRBV25-1 and TRBJ2-1; D not resolved. V lost 8 bases and J lost 0, with 8 bases in between. Germline CDR1 reads MGHDK; CDR2 reads SYGVNS. The length of the CDR3 is 13 residues. Complete variable domain (other parts from reference TRBV25-1 and TRBJ2-1): EADIYQTPRYLVIGTGKKITLECSQTMGHDKMYWYQQDPGMELHLIHYSYGVNSTEKGDLSSESTVSRIRTEHFPLTLESARPSHTSQYLCASCPSSYNEQFFGPGTRLTVL.

The chain employs TRBV15 and TRBJ2-7; 8 positions agree with TRBD1. J lost 7 bases, V lost 0 bases, and 11 bases had no gene match. The germline CDR1 and CDR2 sequences are LNHNV and YYDKDF (reference sequence). The CDR3 extends over 16 amino acids. CDR3 residues: CATSRDRGQGAGEQYF. In DNA form, the CDR3 reads TGTGCCACCAGCAGAGATCGGGGCCAGGGGGCCGGTGAGCAGTACTTC.

The CDR3 reads CASSPLRGQGATNEKLFF. CDR3 bases: TGTGCCAGCAGTCCCTTACGGGGACAGGGTGCAACTAATGAAAAACTGTTTTTT. V usage is TRBV28 and J usage is TRBJ1-4; 9 bases are a match to TRBD1. The CDR3 extends over 18 amino acids. The germline V gene encodes CDR1 MDHEN and CDR2 SYDVKM. The junction had 10 bases not matched to a gene; V was cut back by 5 bases and J by 0 bases.

This clone was counted once. The rearrangement joins TRBV7-3 to TRBJ1-2; D remains unclear. The CDR3 spans 13 residues. CDR1 SGHTA and CDR2 FQGTGA come from the germline V gene. V lost 5 bases and J 7 bases, leaving 14 bases between the germline ends. CDR3 sequence: CASSPFAVGGYTF. The CDR3, as DNA: TGTGCCAGCAGCCCATTCGCCGTCGGTGGCTACACCTTC.

The chain couples TRBV6-5 to TRBJ1-2; the match to TRBD1 covers 7 bases. The trim removed 5 bases at V and 2 bases at J, leaving 5 bases unmatched. Germline CDR1 and CDR2: MNHEY and SVGAGI. The CDR3 has 14 residues. CDR3 sequence (DNA): TGTGCCAGCAGTACGGGGACAGCAAACTATGGCTACACCTTC. Protein sequence: CASSTGTANYGYTF.

The chain links TRBV5-1 to TRBJ2-5, with D maybe TRBD2 (6 bases). The CDR3 runs 12 residues. Germline CDR1 SGHRS, CDR2 YFSETQ. Trimming removed 2 bases from V and 9 bases from J, with 11 bases in between. The CDR3 protein is CASSFPSSAQYF. The CDR3 nucleotides are TGCGCCAGCAGCTTTCCTTCTAGCGCCCAGTACTTC.